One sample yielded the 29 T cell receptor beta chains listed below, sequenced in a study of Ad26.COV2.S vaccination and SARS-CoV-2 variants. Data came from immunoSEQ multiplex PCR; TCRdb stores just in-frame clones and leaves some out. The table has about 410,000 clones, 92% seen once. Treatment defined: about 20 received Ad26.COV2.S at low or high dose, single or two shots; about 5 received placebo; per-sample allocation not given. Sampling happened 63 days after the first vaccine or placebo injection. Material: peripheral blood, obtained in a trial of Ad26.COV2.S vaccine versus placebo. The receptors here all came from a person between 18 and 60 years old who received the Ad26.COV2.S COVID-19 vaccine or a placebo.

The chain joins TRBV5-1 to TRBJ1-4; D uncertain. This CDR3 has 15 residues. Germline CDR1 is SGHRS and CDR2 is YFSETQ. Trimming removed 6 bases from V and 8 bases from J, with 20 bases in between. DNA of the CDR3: TGCGCCAGCAAGAAATTAACAGAGTCCTCCGAAAAACTGTTTTTT. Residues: CASKKLTESSEKLFF.

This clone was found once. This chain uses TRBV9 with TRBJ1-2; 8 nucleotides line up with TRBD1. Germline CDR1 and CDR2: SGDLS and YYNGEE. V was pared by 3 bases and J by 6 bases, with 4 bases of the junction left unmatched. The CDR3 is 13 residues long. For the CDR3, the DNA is TGTGCCAGCAGCGAGAAGGACAGGGATGGCTACACCTTC. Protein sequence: CASSEKDRDGYTF. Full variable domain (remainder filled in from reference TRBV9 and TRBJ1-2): DSGVTQTPKHLITATGQRVTLRCSPRSGDLSVYWYQQSLDQGLQFLIQYYNGEERAKGNILERFSAQQFPDLHSELNLSSLELGDSALYFCASSEKDRDGYTFGSGTRLTVV.

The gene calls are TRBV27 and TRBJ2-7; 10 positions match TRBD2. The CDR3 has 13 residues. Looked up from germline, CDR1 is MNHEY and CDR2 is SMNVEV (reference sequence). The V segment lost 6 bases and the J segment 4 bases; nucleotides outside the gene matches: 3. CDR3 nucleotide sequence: TGTGCCAGCAGAACTAGCGGGGTTTACGAGCAGTACTTC. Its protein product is CASRTSGVYEQYF.

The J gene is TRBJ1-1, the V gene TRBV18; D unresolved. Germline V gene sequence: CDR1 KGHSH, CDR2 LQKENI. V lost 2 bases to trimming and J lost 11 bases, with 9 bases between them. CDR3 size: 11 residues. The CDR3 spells CASSPEEAAFF. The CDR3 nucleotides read TGTGCCAGCTCACCAGAGGAGGCGGCTTTCTTT.

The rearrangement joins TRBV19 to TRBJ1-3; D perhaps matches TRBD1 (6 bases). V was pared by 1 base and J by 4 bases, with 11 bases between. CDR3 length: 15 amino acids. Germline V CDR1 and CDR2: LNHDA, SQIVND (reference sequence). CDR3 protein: CASSIGQGSGNTIYF. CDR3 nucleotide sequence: TGTGCCAGTAGTATAGGCCAGGGGTCCGGAAACACCATATATTTT.

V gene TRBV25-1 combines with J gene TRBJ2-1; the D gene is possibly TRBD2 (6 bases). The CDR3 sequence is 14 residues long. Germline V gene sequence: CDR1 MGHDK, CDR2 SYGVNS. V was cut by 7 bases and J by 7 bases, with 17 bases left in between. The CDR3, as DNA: TGTGCCAGCATGGGGTCTAGCGTGTGGAATGAGCAGTTCTTC. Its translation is CASMGSSVWNEQFF.

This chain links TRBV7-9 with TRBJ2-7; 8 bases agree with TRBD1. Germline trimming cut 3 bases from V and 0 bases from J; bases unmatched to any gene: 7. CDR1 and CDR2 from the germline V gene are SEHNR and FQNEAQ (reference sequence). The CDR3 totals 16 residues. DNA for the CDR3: TGTGCCAGCAGCTTTCCCCGGACAGGGAACTCCTACGAGCAGTACTTC. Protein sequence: CASSFPRTGNSYEQYF.

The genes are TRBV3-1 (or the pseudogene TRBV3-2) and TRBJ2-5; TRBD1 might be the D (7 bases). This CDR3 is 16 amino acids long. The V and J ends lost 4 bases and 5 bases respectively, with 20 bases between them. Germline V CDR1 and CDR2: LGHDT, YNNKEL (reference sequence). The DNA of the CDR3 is TGTGCCAGCAGCCTCGTAGCCGACAGGGCGGGGGAGACCCAGTACTTC. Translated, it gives CASSLVADRAGETQYF.

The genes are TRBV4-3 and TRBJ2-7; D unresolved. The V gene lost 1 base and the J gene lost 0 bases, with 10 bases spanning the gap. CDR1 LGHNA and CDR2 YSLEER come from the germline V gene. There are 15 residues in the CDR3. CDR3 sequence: CASSQGLLSSYEQYF. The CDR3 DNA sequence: TGCGCCAGCAGCCAAGGACTCCTGAGCTCCTACGAGCAGTACTTC.

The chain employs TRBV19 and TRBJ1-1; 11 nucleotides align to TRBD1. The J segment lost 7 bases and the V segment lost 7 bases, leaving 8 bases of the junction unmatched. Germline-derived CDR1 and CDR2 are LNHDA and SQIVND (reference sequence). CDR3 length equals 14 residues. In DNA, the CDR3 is TGTGCCAGTAATCCTGGGACAGGGGGAATTGAAGCTTTCTTT. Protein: CASNPGTGGIEAFF.

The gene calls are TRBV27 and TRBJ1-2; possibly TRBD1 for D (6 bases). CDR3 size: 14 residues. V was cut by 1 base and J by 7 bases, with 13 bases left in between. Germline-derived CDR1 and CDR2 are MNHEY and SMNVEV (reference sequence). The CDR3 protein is CASSLLGGAGGYTF. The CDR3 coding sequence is TGTGCCAGCAGTTTATTGGGGGGCGCGGGTGGCTACACCTTC.

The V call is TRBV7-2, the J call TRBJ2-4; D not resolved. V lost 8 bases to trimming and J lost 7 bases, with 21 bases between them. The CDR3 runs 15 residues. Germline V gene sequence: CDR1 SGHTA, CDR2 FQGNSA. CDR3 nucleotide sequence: TGTGCCAGCTCACCCGGGCAGCCGTCATGGAACATTCAGTACTTC. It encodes CASSPGQPSWNIQYF.

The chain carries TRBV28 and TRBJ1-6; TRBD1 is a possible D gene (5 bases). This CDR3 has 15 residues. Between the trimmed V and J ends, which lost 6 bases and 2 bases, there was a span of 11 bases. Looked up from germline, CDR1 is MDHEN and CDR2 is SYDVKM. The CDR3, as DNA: TGTGCCAGCAGGTCCACGGGACCCTATAATTCACCCCTCCACTTT. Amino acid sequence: CASRSTGPYNSPLHF.

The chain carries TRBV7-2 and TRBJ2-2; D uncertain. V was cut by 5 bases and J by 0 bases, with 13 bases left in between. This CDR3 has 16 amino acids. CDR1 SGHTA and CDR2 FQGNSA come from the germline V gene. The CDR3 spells CASSLSHLANTGELFF. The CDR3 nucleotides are TGTGCCAGCAGCCTGTCCCACCTCGCGAACACCGGGGAGCTGTTTTTT.

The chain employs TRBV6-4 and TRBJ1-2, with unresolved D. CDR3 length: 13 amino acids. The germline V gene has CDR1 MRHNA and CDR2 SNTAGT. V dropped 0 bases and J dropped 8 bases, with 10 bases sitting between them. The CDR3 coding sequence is TGTGCCAGCAGTGACTCGATAGGTATAGGCTACACCTTC. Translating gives CASSDSIGIGYTF.

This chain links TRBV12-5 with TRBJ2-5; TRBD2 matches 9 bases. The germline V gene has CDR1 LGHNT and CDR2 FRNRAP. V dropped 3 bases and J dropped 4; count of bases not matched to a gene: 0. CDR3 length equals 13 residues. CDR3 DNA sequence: TGTGCTAGTGGTTTAGCGGGAGGAGAGACCCAGTACTTC. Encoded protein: CASGLAGGETQYF.

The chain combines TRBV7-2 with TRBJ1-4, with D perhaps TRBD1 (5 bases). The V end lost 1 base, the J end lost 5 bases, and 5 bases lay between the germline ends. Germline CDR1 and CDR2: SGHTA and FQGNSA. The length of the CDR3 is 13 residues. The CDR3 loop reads CASSLDRNEKLFF. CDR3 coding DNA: TGTGCCAGCAGCTTAGACAGGAATGAAAAACTGTTTTTT.

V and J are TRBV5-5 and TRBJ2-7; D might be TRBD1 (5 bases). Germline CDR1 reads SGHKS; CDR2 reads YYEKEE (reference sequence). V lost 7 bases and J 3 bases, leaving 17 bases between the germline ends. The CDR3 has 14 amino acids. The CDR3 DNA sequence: TGTGCCAGCTGCAAATCAGGGTCCAACTACGAGCAGTACTTC. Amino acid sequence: CASCKSGSNYEQYF.

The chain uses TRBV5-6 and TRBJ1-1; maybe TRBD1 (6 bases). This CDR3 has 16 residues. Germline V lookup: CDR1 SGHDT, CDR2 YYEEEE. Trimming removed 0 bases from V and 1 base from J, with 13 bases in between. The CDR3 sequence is CASSLEWRGANTEAFF. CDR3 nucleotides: TGTGCCAGCAGCTTGGAGTGGCGGGGGGCGAACACTGAAGCTTTCTTT.

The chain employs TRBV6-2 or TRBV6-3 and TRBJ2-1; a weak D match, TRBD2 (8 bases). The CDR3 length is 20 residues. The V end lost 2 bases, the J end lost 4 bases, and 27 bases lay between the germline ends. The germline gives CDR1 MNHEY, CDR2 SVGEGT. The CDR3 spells CASSYKGAGGLWGLYNEQFF. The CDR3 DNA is TGTGCCAGCAGTTACAAGGGGGCGGGGGGCCTATGGGGGCTGTACAATGAGCAGTTCTTC.

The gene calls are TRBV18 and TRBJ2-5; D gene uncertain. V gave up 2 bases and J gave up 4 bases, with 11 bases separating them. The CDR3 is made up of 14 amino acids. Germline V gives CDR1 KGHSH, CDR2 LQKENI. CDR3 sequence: CASSPSGVGETQYF. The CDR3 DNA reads TGTGCCAGCTCACCATCCGGAGTTGGAGAGACCCAGTACTTC.

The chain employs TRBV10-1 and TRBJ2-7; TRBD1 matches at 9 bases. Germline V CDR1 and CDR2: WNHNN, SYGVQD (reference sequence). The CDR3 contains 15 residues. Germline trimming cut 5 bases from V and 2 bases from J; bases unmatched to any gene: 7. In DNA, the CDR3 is TGCGCCAGCAGTAGTGGGACAGGGCCCCCCTACGAGCAGTACTTC. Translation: CASSSGTGPPYEQYF.

The CDR3 region is CASSPMVRQGLAYGYTF. CDR3 bases: TGCGCCAGCAGCCCGATGGTCAGACAGGGGCTGGCATATGGCTACACCTTC. The chain has TRBV4-3 and TRBJ1-2; 8 bases fit TRBD1. The CDR3 sequence is 17 residues long. J gave up 5 bases and V 4 bases, and 15 bases lay outside the gene matches. Germline loops: CDR1 LGHNA, CDR2 YSLEER.

The CDR3 sequence is CASSPRTRPNTEAFF. As DNA, the CDR3 is TGTGCCAGCAGCCCCCGGACAAGACCGAACACTGAAGCTTTCTTT. J is TRBJ1-1 and V is TRBV7-9, with D possibly matching TRBD1 (5 bases). The length of the CDR3 is 15 residues. The ends were cut back, 5 bases at V and 1 base at J, with 14 bases in the middle. CDR1 is SEHNR, CDR2 FQNEAQ, per germline (reference sequence).

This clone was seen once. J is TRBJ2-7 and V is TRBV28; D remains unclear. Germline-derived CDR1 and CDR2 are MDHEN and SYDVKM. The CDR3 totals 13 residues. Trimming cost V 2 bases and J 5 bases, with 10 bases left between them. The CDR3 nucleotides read TGTGCCAGCAGTTTAGGACGGTCCCACGAGCAGTACTTC. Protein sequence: CASSLGRSHEQYF.

CDR3 DNA sequence: TGTGCCAGCAGCCAAACGGGAAGTGGCACAGATACGCAGTATTTT. Amino acid sequence: CASSQTGSGTDTQYF. The J gene is TRBJ2-3, the V gene TRBV14; perhaps TRBD2 as D (5 bases). Germline loops: CDR1 SGHDN, CDR2 FVKESK. Trimming pared 2 bases from V and 1 base from J, leaving 10 bases between. The CDR3 has 15 residues.

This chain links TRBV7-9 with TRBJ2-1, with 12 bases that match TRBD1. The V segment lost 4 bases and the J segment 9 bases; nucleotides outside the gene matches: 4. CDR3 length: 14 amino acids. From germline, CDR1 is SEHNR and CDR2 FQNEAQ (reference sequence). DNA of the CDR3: TGTGCCAGCAGCTCGGGACAGGGGGCTAGTGAGCAGTTCTTC. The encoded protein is CASSSGQGASEQFF.

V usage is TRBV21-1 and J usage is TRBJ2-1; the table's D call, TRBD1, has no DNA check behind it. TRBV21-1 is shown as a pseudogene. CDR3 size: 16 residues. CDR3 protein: CASRRGGDREYNEQFF. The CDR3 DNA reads TGTGCCAGCAGGCGAGGCGGGGACAGGGAGTACAATGAGCAGTTCTTC.

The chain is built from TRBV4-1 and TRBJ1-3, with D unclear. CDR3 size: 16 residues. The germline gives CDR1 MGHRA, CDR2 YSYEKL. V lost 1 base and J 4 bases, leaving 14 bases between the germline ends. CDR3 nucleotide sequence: TGCGCCAGCAGCCAAGTTTGGGCCCCGGGGGGAAACACCATATATTTT. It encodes CASSQVWAPGGNTIYF.